This T cell receptor (beta chain) emerged from a study of OX40 agonist ivuxolimab in advanced cancers. The germline V gene has CDR1 SGHNT and CDR2 YYREEE (reference sequence). V lost 2 bases to trimming and J lost 3 bases, with 13 bases between them. CDR3 size: 15 residues. TCRdb keeps only in-frame clones here, not all; method: immunoSEQ multiplex PCR. Of over 55,000 clones in the sample, approximately 90% were seen once. The TCR sequence derives from an adult with an advanced solid tumor such as melanoma, head and neck, liver or kidney cancer. The genes are TRBV5-4 and TRBJ2-3; D possibly uses TRBD1 or TRBD2 (5 bases each). This specimen was CD4+ or CD8+ T cells sorted from blood, taken in a trial of the OX40 agonist ivuxolimab. The CDR3 DNA reads TGTGCCAGCAGCTTTGGGGGAACGAATACAGATACGCAGTATTTT. It translates to CASSFGGTNTDTQYF.